Shown below are 8 T cell receptor beta chains from a single sample sequenced in a study of blood T cell repertoires in COVID-19. Sequenced by immunoSEQ multiplex PCR; TCRdb stores in-frame clones only, minus some. This sample has some 240,000 clones, with approximately 80% found just once. Specimen: peripheral blood. These TCRs come from a man aged 50 to 60 with active or convalescent COVID-19.

The chain couples TRBV7-9 to TRBJ2-1; D gene uncertain. Trimming left V 5 bases short and J 15 bases short, with 20 bases between. Germline values: CDR1 SEHNR, CDR2 FQNEAQ (reference sequence). CDR3 length equals 13 residues. The CDR3 protein is CASSPTPLHPGFF. The DNA of the CDR3 is TGTGCCAGCAGCCCAACCCCTCTACACCCGGGGTTCTTC.

The rearrangement links TRBV3-1 (or the pseudogene TRBV3-2) to TRBJ2-1; the match to TRBD1 covers 10 bases. The J segment lost 6 bases and the V segment lost 1 base, leaving 6 bases of the junction unmatched. CDR3 length: 16 amino acids. The germline gives CDR1 LGHDT, CDR2 YNNKEL (reference sequence). The CDR3 DNA is TGTGCCAGCAGCCAAGTTCGTTGGGACAGGGGCAATGAGCAGTTCTTC. Its protein product is CASSQVRWDRGNEQFF.

V is TRBV29-1 and J is TRBJ1-3; no firm D call. V lost 2 bases, J lost 0 bases, and 14 bases lay in between. Germline V gene sequence: CDR1 SQVTM, CDR2 ANQGSEA. This CDR3 spans 16 amino acids. The chain's CDR3 is CSVEKVKTTSGNTIYF. In DNA, the CDR3 is TGCAGCGTTGAAAAAGTGAAAACTACCTCTGGAAACACCATATATTTT. The whole variable domain, filled in from reference TRBV29-1 and TRBJ1-3, reads SAVISQKPSRDICQRGTSLTIQCQVDSQVTMMFWYRQQPGQSLTLIATANQGSEATYESGFVIDKFPISRPNLTFSTLTVSNMSPEDSSIYLCSVEKVKTTSGNTIYFGEGSWLTVV.

This clone occurred a few times. This chain connects TRBV19 to TRBJ2-5; D is undetermined. Trimming removed 6 bases from V and 0 bases from J, with 8 bases in between. The CDR3 consists of 13 residues. Germline V gene sequence: CDR1 LNHDA, CDR2 SQIVND (reference sequence). CDR3 sequence: CASRPRYQETQYF. The CDR3 nucleotides read TGTGCCAGTAGGCCCAGGTACCAAGAGACCCAGTACTTC.

This clone appeared a few times. The chain carries TRBV3-1 (or the pseudogene TRBV3-2) and TRBJ2-4; the D gene is possibly TRBD1 (5 bases). Germline CDR1 LGHDT, CDR2 YNNKEL (reference sequence). CDR3 length: 13 residues. The ends were cut back, 10 bases at V and 4 bases at J, with 14 bases in the middle. The CDR3 DNA reads TGTGCCACCTCCTTCGACAGAAAAAACATTCAGTACTTC. It encodes CATSFDRKNIQYF.

The count of this clone is one. This chain uses TRBV4-1 with TRBJ1-2; 8 bases line up with TRBD1. The CDR3 has 15 residues. V lost 0 bases, J lost 7 bases, and 7 bases stayed unmatched. Germline loops: CDR1 MGHRA, CDR2 YSYEKL. CDR3 amino acids: CASSQDGQGSGGYTF. The CDR3 DNA follows: TGCGCCAGCAGCCAAGATGGACAGGGTTCGGGTGGCTACACCTTC.

The chain uses TRBV4-3 and TRBJ2-7, with 11 positions matching TRBD2. J was trimmed by 6 bases and V by 0 bases; bases with no gene match: 10. The CDR3 loop spans 17 amino acids. Germline CDR1 LGHNA, CDR2 YSLEER. CDR3 amino acids: CASSQERSELAGVEQYV. The CDR3 nucleotides read TGCGCCAGCAGCCAAGAAAGATCCGAACTAGCGGGGGTCGAGCAGTACGTC.

The V gene is TRBV5-4, the J gene TRBJ1-1; D is unresolved. V was pared by 0 bases and J by 11 bases, with 17 bases between. Germline V CDR1 and CDR2: SGHNT, YYREEE (reference sequence). The CDR3 totals 14 residues. For the CDR3, the DNA is TGTGCCAGCAGCTTGGGTACAACAGTTTCGGTTGCTTTCTTT. Translation: CASSLGTTVSVAFF.